This is a list of T cell receptor beta chains from one sample in a study of blood T cell repertoires in COVID-19. TCRdb's table, derived via immunoSEQ multiplex PCR, lists solely in-frame clones and lacks some. In the table there are just under 45,000 clones, 87% of which are singletons. Sequences were obtained from peripheral blood. These receptor sequences come from a woman aged 80 or older in a cohort sampled during active or convalescent COVID-19. CDR3s include the opening cysteine and the closing phenylalanine or tryptophan. The order of the fields is V gene, clone size, D gene, J gene, CDR3 protein, CDR3 DNA. The D gene is left open where the match is weak. Rows may omit the clone size; those that give it use once, few, many or a size class.

TRBV19	NA	NA	TRBJ1-4	CASSFYAATNEKLFF	TGTGCCAGTAGTTTCTATGCTGCAACTAATGAAAAACTGTTTTTT
TRBV4-3	few	NA	TRBJ1-6	CASSQDYGGINSPLHF	TGCGCCAGCAGCCAAGATTACGGGGGGATCAATTCACCCCTCCACTTT
TRBV12-3/TRBV12-4	NA	NA	TRBJ2-7	CASSFRGIEQYF	TGTGCCAGCAGTTTCCGGGGTATCGAGCAGTACTTC
TRBV29-1	NA	TRBD2	TRBJ2-3	CSVQTPSGMTDTQYF	TGCAGCGTTCAGACCCCTAGCGGGATGACAGATACGCAGTATTTT
TRBV19	NA	NA	TRBJ2-1	CASSISRSSYNEQFF	TGTGCCAGTAGTATCTCTAGGTCCTCCTACAATGAGCAGTTCTTC
TRBV7-2	NA	TRBD2	TRBJ2-7	CASSLSGLAGGWFAYEQYF	TGTGCCAGCAGCTTATCGGGGCTAGCGGGAGGTTGGTTTGCCTACGAGCAGTACTTC
TRBV6-6	NA	TRBD1	TRBJ1-5	CASATGADQPQHF	TGTGCCAGCGCGACAGGGGCCGATCAGCCCCAGCATTTT
TRBV30	NA	NA	TRBJ2-7	CAWNRPDRPYEQYF	TGTGCCTGGAACCGACCGGACAGACCCTACGAGCAGTACTTC
TRBV5-1	NA	TRBD1	TRBJ1-1	CASSAYHRQGSNTEAFF	TGCGCCAGCAGCGCGTACCATCGACAGGGCTCGAACACTGAAGCTTTCTTT
TRBV5-4	few	TRBD2	TRBJ2-2	CASHLNPAGGTGELFF	TGTGCCAGCCACTTGAACCCCGCGGGAGGCACCGGGGAGCTGTTTTTT
TRBV7-8	NA	TRBD2	TRBJ2-3	CASSRAGGRASYGTDTQYF	TGTGCCAGCAGCCGAGCGGGCGGGAGGGCCAGTTACGGCACAGATACGCAGTATTTT
TRBV7-6	NA	TRBD2	TRBJ2-1	CASSPTSGGNNEQFF	TGTGCCAGCAGCCCGACTAGCGGGGGGAACAATGAGCAGTTCTTC
TRBV30	NA	TRBD2	TRBJ2-3	CAWSELAGSTDTQYF	TGTGCCTGGAGTGAGCTAGCGGGTAGCACAGATACGCAGTATTTT
TRBV6-1	NA	NA	TRBJ1-5	CASSEWSGNQPQHF	TGTGCCAGCAGTGAATGGTCGGGGAATCAGCCCCAGCATTTT
TRBV6-6	once	TRBD1	TRBJ1-2	CASSPPTQQGAPAGYTF	TGTGCCAGCAGTCCCCCAACTCAGCAGGGGGCGCCCGCTGGCTACACCTTC
TRBV5-1	NA	TRBD1	TRBJ1-1	CASSWTGGLTEAFF	TGCGCCAGCAGCTGGACAGGGGGCCTGACTGAAGCTTTCTTT
TRBV30	NA	NA	TRBJ1-6	CAWSVGGFGNSPLHF	TGTGCCTGGAGTGTTGGGGGCTTTGGGAATTCACCCCTCCACTTT
TRBV9	NA	NA	TRBJ2-2	CASSPTRIAGELFF	TGTGCCAGCAGCCCAACTAGAATCGCCGGGGAGCTGTTTTTT
TRBV25-1	NA	NA	TRBJ2-3	CASSLTDTQYF	TGTGCCAGCAGTCTCACAGATACGCAGTATTTT
TRBV5-1	NA	TRBD1	TRBJ1-6	CASSPSPQGWNSPLHF	TGCGCCAGCAGCCCTTCCCCACAGGGGTGGAATTCACCCCTCCACTTT
TRBV19	NA	TRBD1	TRBJ1-5	CASGDRRSNQPQHF	TGTGCCAGTGGGGACAGGCGAAGCAATCAGCCCCAGCATTTT
TRBV6-5	NA	NA	TRBJ1-2	CASSFNPRTGSGYTF	TGTGCCAGCAGTTTTAACCCTCGAACAGGGAGCGGCTACACCTTC
TRBV7-2	NA	TRBD1	TRBJ2-4	CASSFTGTENIQYF	TGTGCCAGCAGCTTTACCGGGACAGAAAACATTCAGTACTTC
TRBV7-3	NA	NA	TRBJ2-2	CASSLLGQGNTGELFF	TGTGCCAGCAGCTTATTAGGCCAGGGTAACACCGGGGAGCTGTTTTTT
TRBV7-9	NA	NA	TRBJ2-1	CASSLGAGTHYNEQFF	TGTGCCAGCAGCTTAGGCGCGGGAACACACTACAATGAGCAGTTCTTC
TRBV5-6	NA	NA	TRBJ2-7	CASSLPTSSYEQYF	TGTGCCAGCAGCCTCCCGACTAGCTCCTACGAGCAGTACTTC
TRBV30	NA	NA	TRBJ1-2	CAWSVGPDYGYTF	TGTGCCTGGAGTGTGGGCCCAGACTATGGCTACACCTTC
TRBV6-2/TRBV6-3	few	TRBD1	TRBJ1-1	CASSLNQGGTEAFF	TGTGCCAGCAGTCTGAACCAGGGGGGAACTGAAGCTTTCTTT
TRBV11-3	NA	NA	TRBJ1-1	CASSRNREKNTEAFF	TGTGCCAGCAGCCGAAACAGGGAGAAGAACACTGAAGCTTTCTTT
TRBV5-1	NA	TRBD1	TRBJ2-2	CASSRTGYTGELFF	TGCGCCAGCAGCCGGACAGGGTACACCGGGGAGCTGTTTTTT
TRBV7-2	NA	NA	TRBJ1-1	CASSFFGRGEAFF	TGTGCCAGCAGTTTCTTTGGAAGGGGTGAAGCTTTCTTT
TRBV10-1	once	TRBD1	TRBJ1-2	CASSESRTGNYGYTF	TGCGCCAGCAGTGAGTCCCGGACAGGGAACTATGGCTACACCTTC
TRBV7-8	NA	TRBD2	TRBJ2-1	CASETGLAGGEQFF	TGTGCCAGCGAGACGGGACTAGCGGGAGGTGAGCAGTTCTTC
TRBV10-2	NA	NA	TRBJ1-1	CAAGPGAAGSGAFF	TGCGCCGCCGGCCCAGGGGCCGCGGGCTCCGGAGCTTTCTTT
TRBV11-3	NA	NA	TRBJ2-1	CASSSTLSANEQFF	TGTGCCAGCAGCTCGACTCTTAGCGCCAATGAGCAGTTCTTC
TRBV7-2	NA	NA	TRBJ1-1	CASSLVASQEDTEAFF	TGTGCCAGCAGCTTAGTGGCCAGCCAGGAAGACACTGAAGCTTTCTTT
TRBV10-2	NA	TRBD1	TRBJ2-7	CASSESGRGQGGYEQYF	TGCGCCAGCAGTGAGTCAGGGAGGGGACAGGGAGGCTACGAGCAGTACTTC
TRBV1	NA	NA	TRBJ1-5	CTSSQDHHRVWAPQHF	TGCACCAGCAGCCAAGATCATCACAGGGTATGGGCGCCCCAGCATTTT
TRBV3-1/TRBV3-2	few	TRBD1	TRBJ2-7	CASSLTSGGEQYF	TGTGCCAGCAGCCTCACGTCAGGGGGCGAGCAGTACTTC
TRBV5-1	NA	NA	TRBJ1-4	CASSLEGGGEKLFF	TGCGCCAGCAGCTTGGAAGGAGGTGGTGAAAAACTGTTTTTT
TRBV11-3	NA	NA	TRBJ1-1	CASSLKWGENTEAFF	TGTGCCAGCAGCTTAAAATGGGGAGAAAACACTGAAGCTTTCTTT
TRBV9	NA	NA	TRBJ2-3	CASSVVSGSGDTQYF	TGTGCCAGCAGCGTAGTGTCCGGGAGTGGAGATACGCAGTATTTT
TRBV7-2	NA	NA	TRBJ1-5	CASSLEQINQPQHF	TGTGCCAGCAGCTTAGAACAGATCAATCAGCCCCAGCATTTT
TRBV3-1/TRBV3-2	NA	TRBD2	TRBJ2-3	CASSHPPGTSGRDTQYF	TGTGCCAGCAGCCACCCCCCCGGGACTAGCGGGAGAGATACGCAGTATTTT
TRBV6-1	few	TRBD1	TRBJ1-2	CASSEGTGGNYGYTF	TGTGCCAGCAGTGAGGGGACAGGGGGGAACTATGGCTACACCTTC
TRBV4-1	NA	NA	TRBJ1-5	CASSLDQPQHF	TGCGCCAGCAGCCTCGATCAGCCCCAGCATTTT
TRBV27	NA	NA	TRBJ1-1	CASSPHSMNTEAFF	TGTGCCAGCAGTCCCCACAGCATGAACACTGAAGCTTTCTTT
TRBV2	NA	NA	TRBJ1-1	CADTGYYTEAFF	TGTGCAGACACAGGGTACTACACTGAAGCTTTCTTT